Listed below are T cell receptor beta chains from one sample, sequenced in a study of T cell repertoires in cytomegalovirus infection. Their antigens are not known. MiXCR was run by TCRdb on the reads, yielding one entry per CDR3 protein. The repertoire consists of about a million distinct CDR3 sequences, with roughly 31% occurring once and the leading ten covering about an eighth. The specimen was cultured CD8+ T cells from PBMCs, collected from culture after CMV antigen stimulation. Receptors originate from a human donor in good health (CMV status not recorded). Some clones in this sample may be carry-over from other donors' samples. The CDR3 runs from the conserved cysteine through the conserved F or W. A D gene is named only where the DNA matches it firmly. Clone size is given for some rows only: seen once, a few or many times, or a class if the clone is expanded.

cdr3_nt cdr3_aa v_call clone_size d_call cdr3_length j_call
TGTGCCAGCAGCTTAAGTTTACAAATGGAAGAGCAGTACTTC CASSLSLQMEEQYF TRBV7-2 many - 14 TRBJ2-7
TGTGCCAGCAGCTTCCTCCCGGCGGTTGAAGCTTTCTTT CASSFLPAVEAFF TRBV7-9 - - 13 TRBJ1-1
TGTGCCAGCAGACAGAGACAGGGCTACAATCAGCCCCAGCATTTT CASRQRQGYNQPQHF TRBV12-3/TRBV12-4 - TRBD1 15 TRBJ1-5
TGTGCCAGCAGCTTGACAGGGAATGAAAAACTGTTTTTT CASSLTGNEKLFF TRBV5-4 few - 13 TRBJ1-4
TGTGCCAGTAGTATAGTATCAGGGGGCGGGCGGCCCCAGCATTTT CASSIVSGGGRPQHF TRBV19 - TRBD1 15 TRBJ1-5
TGTGCCATCAGTGAGGAGAATGAAAAACTGTTTTTT CAISEENEKLFF TRBV10-3 few - 12 TRBJ1-4
TGTGCCAGCTCACCACCGGTGGCGGTTCTTCAGACCCAGTACTTC CASSPPVAVLQTQYF TRBV18 few - 15 TRBJ2-5
TGTGCCAGTAGTTCAGGGAGCGGCGAGCAGTACTTC CASSSGSGEQYF TRBV19 - - 12 TRBJ2-7
TGCGCCAGCAGTGGAACGGGGCAGAACTACAATGAGCAGTTCTTC CASSGTGQNYNEQFF TRBV10-2 few - 15 TRBJ2-1
TGTGCCAGCAGTAGGGGACGGGACCTTTTAAACTATGGCTACACCTTC CASSRGRDLLNYGYTF TRBV6-6 - - 16 TRBJ1-2
TGCGCCAGCAGCTTCACCAGGGACGGCACTGAAGCTTTCTTT CASSFTRDGTEAFF TRBV4-1 few - 14 TRBJ1-1
TGTGCCAGCAGTTACTCAAGCGGGGGGGCCGGGGAGCAGTTCTTC CASSYSSGGAGEQFF TRBV6-5 many TRBD2 15 TRBJ2-1
TGTGCCACCAGTGCAACGACGCGATCCGCGAACACCGGGGAGCTGTTTTTT CATSATTRSANTGELFF TRBV24-1 - - 17 TRBJ2-2
TGTGCCAGCAGCCTAAATATCGAAGGACAGGGGTCACAAGAGACCCAGTACTTC CASSLNIEGQGSQETQYF TRBV7-8 - TRBD1 18 TRBJ2-5
TGTGCCACCAGCAGAGATCAATATAGCAATCAGCCCCAGCATTTT CATSRDQYSNQPQHF TRBV15 - - 15 TRBJ1-5
TGTGCCAGCAGCGGCCTAGCGGGGGGGCTAAAAGATACGCAGTATTTT CASSGLAGGLKDTQYF TRBV7-9 many TRBD2 16 TRBJ2-3
TGTGCCAGCAGCTTCCCCGGAGAGGGGTTAGGGGAAAAACTGTTTTTT CASSFPGEGLGEKLFF TRBV11-2 few - 16 TRBJ1-4
TGTGCCAGCAGTTACTCGATGACAGGGGGCCACAATGAGCAGTTCTTC CASSYSMTGGHNEQFF TRBV6-2/TRBV6-3 - TRBD1 16 TRBJ2-1
TGTGCCAGCAGCTTTCGGGGACGTCGCACAGATACGCAGTATTTT CASSFRGRRTDTQYF TRBV5-4 - - 15 TRBJ2-3
TGTGCCAGCAGTTTGCCTGGGTGGCATGAGCAGTTCTTC CASSLPGWHEQFF TRBV27 - - 13 TRBJ2-1
TGTGCCAGCAGCCCCAGACAGGGACAGGGATACGAGCAGTACTTC CASSPRQGQGYEQYF TRBV7-8 - TRBD1 15 TRBJ2-7
TGTGCCAGCAGCTTAGGGGTGGAACCTAGCACAGATACGCAGTATTTT CASSLGVEPSTDTQYF TRBV11-3 few - 16 TRBJ2-3
TGTGCCAGCAGTCCCCGGACGGCAAATCAGCCCCAGCATTTT CASSPRTANQPQHF TRBV12-3/TRBV12-4 few - 14 TRBJ1-5
TGTGCCAGCAGCTTGTATTGGACTAGCGGGGGCCGGCGCCTCTCCTACAATGAGCAGTTCTTC CASSLYWTSGGRRLSYNEQFF TRBV5-6 - TRBD2 21 TRBJ2-1
TGTGCCAGTAGTATGGGGGTCAGAGAAGCTTTCTTT CASSMGVREAFF TRBV19 - - 12 TRBJ1-1
TGTGCCAGCAGCCTCCGGGACATTGATGAGCAGTTCTTC CASSLRDIDEQFF TRBV7-2 - - 13 TRBJ2-1
TGTGCCAGCAGTTACCGAGGACTAGCGGTGATCAATGAGCAGTTCTTC CASSYRGLAVINEQFF TRBV6-6 - TRBD2 16 TRBJ2-1
TGTGCCAGCAGTTCAGGGACAGTTAATTCACCCCTCCACTTT CASSSGTVNSPLHF TRBV27 few TRBD1 14 TRBJ1-6
TGTGCCAGCAGCTTATCGGAGGGATCTGAAGCTTTCTTT CASSLSEGSEAFF TRBV7-6 many - 13 TRBJ1-1
TGTGCCAGTAGTACGAGCGGGGGGCCCAATGAGCAGTTCTTC CASSTSGGPNEQFF TRBV19 - TRBD2 14 TRBJ2-1
TGTGCCAGCAGCCGTAGTAGCGCGACAGTCAATGAGCAGTTCTTC CASSRSSATVNEQFF TRBV11-3 - - 15 TRBJ2-1
TGTGCCAGCAGCCCTCTCTCGACCCACCAAGAGACCCAGTACTTC CASSPLSTHQETQYF TRBV7-6 many - 15 TRBJ2-5
TGTGCCAGCAGCCCAAGGGAGACCAAAAACATTCAGTACTTC CASSPRETKNIQYF TRBV12-3/TRBV12-4 - - 14 TRBJ2-4
TGTGCTAGCAGCCCTTCGGACTTCACAGATACGCAGTATTTT CASSPSDFTDTQYF TRBV7-7 - - 14 TRBJ2-3
TGTGCCGTGAAATCGATCGACTACACTGAAGCTTTCTTT CAVKSIDYTEAFF TRBV19 - - 13 TRBJ1-1
TGTGCCAGCAGCTTAATTTGGCAGGGGGCGACTGAAGCTTTCTTT CASSLIWQGATEAFF TRBV7-2 many TRBD1 15 TRBJ1-1
TGTGCCAGCAGCTGGATGGGAGAGGCAGATACGCTGTATTTT CASSWMGEADTLYF TRBV7-6 - - 14 TRBJ2-3
TGTGCCAGCTGTGACCTGGGTTCACCCCTCCACTTT CASCDLGSPLHF TRBV27 - - 12 TRBJ1-6
TGTGCCAGCAGTTTATCGACCGGGACAAACTATGGCTACACCTTC CASSLSTGTNYGYTF TRBV27 few - 15 TRBJ1-2
TGTGCCAGCAGCTTAGTCACAGGGTCGGACGAGCAGTACTTC CASSLVTGSDEQYF TRBV7-9 few - 14 TRBJ2-7
TGTGCCAGCAAGAGTGCTTACCAAGAGACCCAGTACTTC CASKSAYQETQYF TRBV27 once - 13 TRBJ2-5
TGTGCCACCAGCAGAGGTACAGGGATGGACAATGAGCAGTTCTTC CATSRGTGMDNEQFF TRBV15 - - 15 TRBJ2-1
TGTGCCAGCAGCTTAGGGGTAGCGGGGGGCTCCACAGATACGCAGTATTTT CASSLGVAGGSTDTQYF TRBV7-8 few TRBD2 17 TRBJ2-3
TGTGCCAGCCTGGGACTAGCGGGGGGGGTCTACAATGAGCAGTTCTTC CASLGLAGGVYNEQFF TRBV27 few TRBD2 16 TRBJ2-1
TGTGCCAGCAGTCCAACCCCGGGACAGGAGAAAGAGACCCAGTACTTC CASSPTPGQEKETQYF TRBV12-3/TRBV12-4 - TRBD1 16 TRBJ2-5
TGTGCCAGCAGCCAAGATCCGGATCTAGCGGGGGCCCTTGGCTACAATGAGCAGTTCTTC CASSQDPDLAGALGYNEQFF TRBV4-2 - TRBD2 20 TRBJ2-1
TGTGCCAGCAGGCTCCCGGGGGGCCGCAATGAGCAGTTCTTC CASRLPGGRNEQFF TRBV12-3/TRBV12-4 many - 14 TRBJ2-1
TGCGCCAGCAGCCCCTTTGAGCGGGTCAGCTCCTACGAGCAGTACTTC CASSPFERVSSYEQYF TRBV5-1 - - 16 TRBJ2-7